These 23 T cell receptor beta chains were all obtained from the same sample, sequenced in a study of OX40 agonist ivuxolimab in advanced cancers. The method was immunoSEQ multiplex PCR; TCRdb's version includes in-frame clones alone and lacks a portion of them. Of around 55,000 clones in the sample, around 89% are singletons; the top ten hold approximately 13%. The sequencing used CD4+ or CD8+ T cells sorted from blood, collected in a trial of the OX40 agonist ivuxolimab. These receptors all stem from an adult with an advanced solid tumor such as melanoma, head and neck, liver or kidney cancer.

This sequence joins TRBV6-6 and TRBJ2-7; D possibly corresponds to TRBD2 (5 bases). The CDR3 is 11 residues long. V dropped 7 bases and J dropped 5 bases, with 9 bases sitting between them. The germline gives CDR1 MNHNY, CDR2 SVGAGI (reference sequence). DNA for the CDR3: TGTGCCAGCATCCACGGGGACGAGCAGTACTTC. It is translated as CASIHGDEQYF.

As DNA, the CDR3 is TGTGCCAGCAGCCCGATAGCGGGGTTCTCCTACGAGCAGTACTTC. It is translated as CASSPIAGFSYEQYF. The chain combines TRBV11-2 with TRBJ2-7; 8 bases align to TRBD2. J lost 0 bases, V lost 5 bases, and 6 bases had no gene match. The germline V gene has CDR1 SGHAT and CDR2 FQNNGV. The CDR3 has 15 amino acids.

The chain recombines TRBV6-5 with TRBJ1-1, with 8 bases fitting TRBD1. The CDR3 is 12 amino acids. Per the germline V gene, CDR1 is MNHEY and CDR2 is SVGAGI. Trimming removed 6 bases from V and 7 bases from J; junction bases left unmatched: 4. In nucleotides, the CDR3 is TGTGCCAGCAGCCGGACAGGGTTTGAAGCTTTCTTT. Amino acid sequence: CASSRTGFEAFF.

The chain joins TRBV5-6 to TRBJ2-1, with D perhaps being TRBD1 or TRBD2 (5 bases each). The germline V gene encodes CDR1 SGHDT and CDR2 YYEEEE. Trimming removed 0 bases at V and 10 bases at J, with 11 bases between. The CDR3 contains 13 residues. In DNA form, the CDR3 reads TGTGCCAGCAGCTTGGCTGGGGGTTGGGAGCAGTTCTTC. Translating gives CASSLAGGWEQFF.

The V call is TRBV27, the J call TRBJ2-3, with 8 positions matching TRBD2. V was clipped by 6 bases and J by 5 bases; unmatched bases: 7. Looked up from germline, CDR1 is MNHEY and CDR2 is SMNVEV (reference sequence). This CDR3 region has 14 residues. CDR3 sequence: CASSPPAGGDTQYF. CDR3 in DNA: TGTGCCAGCAGCCCACCCGCGGGAGGAGATACGCAGTATTTT.

The chain has TRBV9 and TRBJ2-2; no reliable D call. Germline V gene lookup returns CDR1 SGDLS and CDR2 YYNGEE. CDR3 length equals 15 residues. Trimming removed 0 bases at V and 0 bases at J, with 6 bases between. This chain's CDR3 is CASSVADPNTGELFF. The CDR3, as DNA: TGTGCCAGCAGCGTAGCGGATCCGAACACCGGGGAGCTGTTTTTT.

The chain is built from TRBV30 and TRBJ2-1; 7 bases fit TRBD2. The CDR3 runs to 13 residues. Germline lookup yields CDR1 GTSNPN and CDR2 SVGIG (reference sequence). The V segment lost 5 bases and the J segment 6 bases; nucleotides outside the gene matches: 7. In DNA form, the CDR3 reads TGTGCCTGGTCGCTAGCGGCACCCAATGAGCAGTTCTTC. It yields the protein CAWSLAAPNEQFF. The full variable domain, with the rest looked up from reference TRBV30 and TRBJ2-1, is SQTIHQWPATLVQPVGSPLSLECTVEGTSNPNLYWYRQAAGRGLQLLFYSVGIGQISSEVPQNLSASRPQDRQFILSSKKLLLSDSGFYLCAWSLAAPNEQFFGPGTRLTVL.

This clone occurred once. The chain has TRBV7-9 and TRBJ2-1; D is unclear. This CDR3 is 16 amino acids long. V lost 0 bases, J lost 6 bases, and 15 bases lay in between. Germline CDR1 is SEHNR and CDR2 is FQNEAQ (reference sequence). The CDR3 DNA is TGTGCCAGCAGCTTAGCGTCGGTATCAAGTCTCAATGAGCAGTTCTTC. Translated, it gives CASSLASVSSLNEQFF.

The chain links TRBV12-5 to TRBJ2-5; D is possibly TRBD2 (7 bases). Germline CDR1 reads LGHNT; CDR2 reads FRNRAP. The CDR3 consists of 13 residues. V was pared by 8 bases and J by 2 bases, with 12 bases between. The chain's CDR3 is CASRGALQETQYF. The CDR3 nucleotides are TGTGCTAGTCGGGGGGCTCTACAAGAGACCCAGTACTTC.

The chain is built from TRBV28 and TRBJ1-5, with D unresolved. CDR3 size: 14 residues. V was trimmed by 6 bases and J by 3 bases, leaving 12 bases between them. CDR1 is MDHEN, CDR2 SYDVKM, per germline. CDR3 residues: CASSWRQANQPQHF. The CDR3 region has the DNA TGTGCCAGCAGCTGGAGGCAGGCCAATCAGCCCCAGCATTTT.

The rearrangement uses TRBV11-1 and TRBJ2-1; 9 bases match TRBD2. Germline CDR1 and CDR2: SGHAT and FQDESV (reference sequence). Trimming removed 5 bases from V and 5 bases from J; junction bases left unmatched: 10. The CDR3 runs 16 residues. The CDR3 nucleotides read TGTGCCAGCAGCCAAGGCCCTAGCGGGAACCACAATGAGCAGTTCTTC. Protein sequence: CASSQGPSGNHNEQFF.

In its sample, this clone was seen a few times. CDR3 nucleotide sequence: TGTGCCAGCAGCTTAGATTTCGGACAGGGAGGCTACGAGCAGTACTTC. It is translated as CASSLDFGQGGYEQYF. J is TRBJ2-7 and V is TRBV11-2, with TRBD1 matching 8 bases. V dropped 0 bases and J dropped 3; count of bases not matched to a gene: 7. The CDR3 contains 16 residues. Germline V gene data show CDR1 as SGHAT and CDR2 as FQNNGV.

The rearrangement uses TRBV30 and TRBJ2-5; unclear D gene. From germline, CDR1 is GTSNPN and CDR2 SVGIG (reference sequence). This CDR3 has 14 amino acids. V was shortened by 0 bases and J by 1 base, with 9 bases between the two germline ends. CDR3 sequence reads: CAWSVGIAQETQYF. DNA of the CDR3: TGTGCCTGGAGTGTGGGGATTGCCCAAGAGACCCAGTACTTC.

The V and J genes are TRBV9 and TRBJ1-2; 7 positions agree with TRBD1. J was trimmed by 8 bases and V by 4 bases; bases with no gene match: 14. The CDR3 loop spans 15 amino acids. The V gene's germline CDR1 is SGDLS and CDR2 YYNGEE. The CDR3 bases are TGTGCCAGCAGCCCAGCGGTGACAGGGCGAGACGGCTACACCTTC. This sequence encodes CASSPAVTGRDGYTF.

The chain employs TRBV9 and TRBJ2-1, with 9 bases lining up with TRBD1. Trimming at V came to 2 bases and at J to 6 bases, leaving 9 bases not matched to a gene. Per the germline V gene, CDR1 is SGDLS and CDR2 is YYNGEE. The CDR3 has 16 residues. The CDR3 DNA reads TGTGCCAGCAGCGTGAAGGGACAGGGCAAAGGCAATGAGCAGTTCTTC. Translated: CASSVKGQGKGNEQFF.

J is TRBJ2-3 and V is TRBV28; 9 bases are a match to TRBD2. The length of the CDR3 is 17 residues. Trimming at V came to 5 bases and at J to 2 bases, leaving 11 bases not matched to a gene. Germline V CDR1 and CDR2: MDHEN, SYDVKM. The CDR3 DNA reads TGTGCCAGCAGTACCGCCGAGACTAGCGGCCCCACAGATACGCAGTATTTT. Translation: CASSTAETSGPTDTQYF.

This clone was picked up one time. Written as DNA, the CDR3 is TGTGCCAGCAGCCTTTGGCGACAGTTACATTCACCCCTCCACTTT. This sequence encodes CASSLWRQLHSPLHF. This sequence joins TRBV11-2 and TRBJ1-6, with D maybe TRBD1 (5 bases). The V and J ends lost 5 bases and 8 bases respectively, with 16 bases between them. This CDR3 comprises 15 residues. CDR1 and CDR2 (germline): SGHAT, FQNNGV.

The V gene is TRBV27, the J gene TRBJ2-2; D remains unclear. This CDR3 spans 13 amino acids. Trimming stripped 6 bases from V and 5 bases from J, with 10 bases between. Germline V gives CDR1 MNHEY, CDR2 SMNVEV (reference sequence). The CDR3 protein is CASSTTRTGELFF. Here the CDR3 DNA reads TGTGCCAGCAGCACGACGCGGACCGGGGAGCTGTTTTTT.

The chain employs TRBV10-3 and TRBJ1-1; tentatively, D is TRBD1 (5 bases). With 2 bases removed from V and 2 bases from J, the gap between germline ends came to 6 bases. Germline CDR1 is ENHRY and CDR2 is SYGVKD. This CDR3 contains 13 residues. The CDR3 DNA reads as TGTGCCATCAGTGAGGACAGAAACACTGAAGCTTTCTTT. Amino acid sequence: CAISEDRNTEAFF.

V gene TRBV4-1 combines with J gene TRBJ2-4, with unresolved D. V shed 4 bases and J shed 0 bases, with 7 bases lying between them. CDR1 is MGHRA, CDR2 YSYEKL, per germline. This CDR3 region has 14 residues. The CDR3 region is CASSPLEAKNIQYF. In nucleotides, the CDR3 is TGCGCCAGCAGCCCCCTTGAAGCCAAAAACATTCAGTACTTC.

The rearrangement uses TRBV9 and TRBJ2-1, with TRBD2 identical over 9 bases. This CDR3 comprises 16 residues. CDR1 and CDR2 from the germline V gene are SGDLS and YYNGEE. Losses at the gene ends were 0 bases for V and 4 bases for J; bases not matched to a gene: 5. CDR3 in amino acids: CASSVAASGAYNEQFF. CDR3 DNA: TGTGCCAGCAGCGTAGCGGCTAGCGGGGCTTACAATGAGCAGTTCTTC.

The rearrangement joins TRBV11-2 to TRBJ2-7; 9 bases are a match to TRBD2. The germline V gene has CDR1 SGHAT and CDR2 FQNNGV. Losses at the gene ends were 2 bases for V and 4 bases for J; bases not matched to a gene: 3. The CDR3 contains 14 residues. The CDR3 loop reads CASSLNSGGYEQYF. The DNA of the CDR3 is TGTGCCAGCAGCTTAAATAGCGGGGGATACGAGCAGTACTTC.

The chain combines TRBV5-4 with TRBJ2-1; maybe TRBD2 (5 bases). Germline CDR1 reads SGHNT; CDR2 reads YYREEE (reference sequence). Trimming pared 2 bases from V and 1 base from J, leaving 7 bases between. The CDR3 runs 14 residues. CDR3 in amino acids: CASSFPGSYNEQFF. The CDR3 DNA reads TGTGCCAGCAGCTTCCCGGGATCCTACAATGAGCAGTTCTTC.